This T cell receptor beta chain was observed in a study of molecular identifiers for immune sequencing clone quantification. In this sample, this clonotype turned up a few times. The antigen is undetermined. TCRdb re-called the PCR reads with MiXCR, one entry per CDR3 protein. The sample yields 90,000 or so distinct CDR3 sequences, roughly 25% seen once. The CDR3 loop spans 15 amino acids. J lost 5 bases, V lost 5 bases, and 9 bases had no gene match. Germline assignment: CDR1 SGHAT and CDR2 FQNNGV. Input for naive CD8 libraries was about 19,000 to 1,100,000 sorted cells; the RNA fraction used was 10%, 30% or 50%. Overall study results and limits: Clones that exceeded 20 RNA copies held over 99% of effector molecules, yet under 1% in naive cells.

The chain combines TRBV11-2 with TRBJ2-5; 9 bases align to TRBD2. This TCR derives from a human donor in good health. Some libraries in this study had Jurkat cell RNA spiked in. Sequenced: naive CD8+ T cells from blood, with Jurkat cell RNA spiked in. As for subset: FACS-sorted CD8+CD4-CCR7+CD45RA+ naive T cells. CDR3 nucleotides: TGTGCCAGCAGCCCGGTGGCGGGAGGGGATGAGACCCAGTACTTC. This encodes CASSPVAGGDETQYF.